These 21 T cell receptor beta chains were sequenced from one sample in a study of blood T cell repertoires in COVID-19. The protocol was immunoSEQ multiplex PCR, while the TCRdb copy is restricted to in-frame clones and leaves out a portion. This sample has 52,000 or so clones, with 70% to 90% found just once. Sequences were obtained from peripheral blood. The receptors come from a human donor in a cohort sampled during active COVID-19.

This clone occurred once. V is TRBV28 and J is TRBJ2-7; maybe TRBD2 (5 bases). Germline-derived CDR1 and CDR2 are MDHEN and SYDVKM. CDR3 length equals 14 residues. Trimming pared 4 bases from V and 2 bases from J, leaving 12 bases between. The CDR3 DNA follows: TGTGCCAGCAGTTCGCTAGCTTCACCCTACGAGCAGTACGTC. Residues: CASSSLASPYEQYV.

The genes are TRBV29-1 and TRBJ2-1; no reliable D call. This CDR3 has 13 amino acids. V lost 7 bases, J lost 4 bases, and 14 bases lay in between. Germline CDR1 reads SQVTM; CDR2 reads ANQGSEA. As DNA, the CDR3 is TGCAGCGGCGGCCAGAGGCTATACAATGAGCAGTTCTTC. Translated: CSGGQRLYNEQFF.

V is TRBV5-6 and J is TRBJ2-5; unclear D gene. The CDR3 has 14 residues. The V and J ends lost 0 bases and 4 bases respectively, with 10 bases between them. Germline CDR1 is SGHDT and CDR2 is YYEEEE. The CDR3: CASSLVHSRETQYF. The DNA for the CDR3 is TGTGCCAGCAGCTTGGTCCACAGCCGAGAGACCCAGTACTTC.

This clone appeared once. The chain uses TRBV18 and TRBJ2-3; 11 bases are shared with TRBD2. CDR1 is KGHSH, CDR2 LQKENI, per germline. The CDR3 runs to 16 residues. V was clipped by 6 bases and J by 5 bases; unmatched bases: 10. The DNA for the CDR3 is TGTGCCAGCTCGGATAGCGGGAGGGCGGTCGGAGATACGCAGTATTTT. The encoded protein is CASSDSGRAVGDTQYF.

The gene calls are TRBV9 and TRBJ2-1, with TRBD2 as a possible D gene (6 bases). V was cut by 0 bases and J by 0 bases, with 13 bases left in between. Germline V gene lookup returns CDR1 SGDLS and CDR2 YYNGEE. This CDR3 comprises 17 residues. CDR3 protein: CASSVESGSSSYNEQFF. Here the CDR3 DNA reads TGTGCCAGCAGCGTAGAGAGCGGGTCGAGCTCCTACAATGAGCAGTTCTTC.

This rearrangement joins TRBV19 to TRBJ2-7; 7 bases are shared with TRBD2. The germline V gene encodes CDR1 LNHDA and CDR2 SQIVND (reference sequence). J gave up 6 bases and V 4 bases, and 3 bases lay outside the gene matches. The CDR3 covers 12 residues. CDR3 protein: CASSTERGEQYF. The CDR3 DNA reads TGTGCCAGTAGTACCGAGCGGGGCGAGCAGTACTTC.

The CDR3 spells CASSRRGDSYEQYV. DNA for the CDR3: TGTGCCAGCAGCCGACGGGGAGACTCCTACGAGCAGTACGTC. The genes are TRBV5-6 and TRBJ2-7; weak D call: TRBD2 (5 bases). In germline, CDR1 is SGHDT, CDR2 YYEEEE. The CDR3 spans 14 residues. The V and J ends lost 4 bases and 0 bases respectively, with 11 bases between them.

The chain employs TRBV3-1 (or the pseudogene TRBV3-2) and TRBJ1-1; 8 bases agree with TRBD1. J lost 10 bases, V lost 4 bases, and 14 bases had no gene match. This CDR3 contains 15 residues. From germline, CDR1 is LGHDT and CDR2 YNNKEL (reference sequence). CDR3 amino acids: CASSLPGTGPFRAFF. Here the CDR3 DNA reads TGTGCCAGCAGCCTACCGGGGACAGGACCTTTCCGAGCTTTCTTT.

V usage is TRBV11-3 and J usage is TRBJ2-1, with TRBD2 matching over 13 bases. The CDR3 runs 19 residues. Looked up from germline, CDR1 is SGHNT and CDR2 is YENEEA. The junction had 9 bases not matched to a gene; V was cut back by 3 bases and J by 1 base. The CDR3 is CASSLPSGTSGISYNEQFF. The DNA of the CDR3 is TGTGCCAGCAGCTTGCCCTCCGGGACTAGCGGGATATCCTACAATGAGCAGTTCTTC.

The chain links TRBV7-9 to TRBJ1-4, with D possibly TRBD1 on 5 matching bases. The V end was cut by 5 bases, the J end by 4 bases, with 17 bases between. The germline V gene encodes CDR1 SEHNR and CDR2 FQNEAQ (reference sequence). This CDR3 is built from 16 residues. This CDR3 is CASSMGLSGGNEKLFF. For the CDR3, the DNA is TGTGCCAGCAGCATGGGACTCAGCGGGGGTAATGAAAAACTGTTTTTT.

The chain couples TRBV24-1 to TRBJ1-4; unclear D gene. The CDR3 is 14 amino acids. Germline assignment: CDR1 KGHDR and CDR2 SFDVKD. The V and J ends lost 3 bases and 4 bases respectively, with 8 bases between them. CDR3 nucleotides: TGTGCCACCAGTGATGGTCAGGTTAATGAAAAACTGTTTTTT. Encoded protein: CATSDGQVNEKLFF.

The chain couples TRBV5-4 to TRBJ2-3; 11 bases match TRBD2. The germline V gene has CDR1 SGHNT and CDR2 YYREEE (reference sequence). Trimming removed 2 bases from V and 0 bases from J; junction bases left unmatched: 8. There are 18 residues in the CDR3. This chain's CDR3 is CASSFPLAGGTSTDTQYF. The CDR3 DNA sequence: TGTGCCAGCAGCTTCCCCCTAGCGGGAGGAACTAGCACAGATACGCAGTATTTT.

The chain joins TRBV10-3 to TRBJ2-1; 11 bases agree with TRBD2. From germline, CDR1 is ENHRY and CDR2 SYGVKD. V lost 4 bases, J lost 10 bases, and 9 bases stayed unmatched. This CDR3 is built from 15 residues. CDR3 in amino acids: CAISGDSGRALEQFF. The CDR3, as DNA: TGTGCCATCAGTGGGGATAGCGGGAGGGCCCTCGAGCAGTTCTTC.

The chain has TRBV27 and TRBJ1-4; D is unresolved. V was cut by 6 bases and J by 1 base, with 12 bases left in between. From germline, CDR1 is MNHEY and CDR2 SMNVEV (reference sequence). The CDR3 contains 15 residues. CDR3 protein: CASRPGMGTNEKLFF. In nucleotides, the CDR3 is TGTGCCAGCAGGCCCGGGATGGGAACTAATGAAAAACTGTTTTTT.

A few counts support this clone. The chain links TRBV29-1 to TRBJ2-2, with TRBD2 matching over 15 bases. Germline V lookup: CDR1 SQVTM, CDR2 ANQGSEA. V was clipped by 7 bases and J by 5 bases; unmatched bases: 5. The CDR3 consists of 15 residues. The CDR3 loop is CSAGLAGGPTGELFF. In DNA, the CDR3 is TGCAGCGCCGGACTAGCGGGAGGGCCTACCGGGGAGCTGTTTTTT.

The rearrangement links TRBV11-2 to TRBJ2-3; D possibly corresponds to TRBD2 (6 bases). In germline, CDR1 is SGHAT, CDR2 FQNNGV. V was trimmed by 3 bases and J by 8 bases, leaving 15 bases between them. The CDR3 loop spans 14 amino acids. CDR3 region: CASSLREEGGTQYF. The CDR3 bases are TGTGCCAGCAGCTTGAGGGAGGAAGGAGGTACGCAGTATTTT.

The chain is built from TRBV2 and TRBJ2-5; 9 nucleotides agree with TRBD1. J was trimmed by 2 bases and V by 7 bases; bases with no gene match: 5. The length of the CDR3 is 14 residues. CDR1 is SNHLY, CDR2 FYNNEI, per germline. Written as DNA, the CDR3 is TGTGCCAGCACCTTGACAGGGGGGCAAGAGACCCAGTACTTC. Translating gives CASTLTGGQETQYF.

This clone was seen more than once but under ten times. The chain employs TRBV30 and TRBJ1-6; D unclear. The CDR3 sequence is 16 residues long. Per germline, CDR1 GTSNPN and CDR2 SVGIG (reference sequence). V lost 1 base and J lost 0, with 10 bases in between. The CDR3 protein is CAWSGKVSSYNSPLHF. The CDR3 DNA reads TGTGCCTGGAGTGGCAAAGTTAGCTCCTATAATTCACCCCTCCACTTT.

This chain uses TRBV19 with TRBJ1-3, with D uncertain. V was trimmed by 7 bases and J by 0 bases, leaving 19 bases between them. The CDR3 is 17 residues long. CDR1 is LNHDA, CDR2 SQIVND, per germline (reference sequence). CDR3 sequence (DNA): TGTGCCAGTATCCCCACCCCGGCGCGGGTCTCTGGAAACACCATATATTTT. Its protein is CASIPTPARVSGNTIYF.

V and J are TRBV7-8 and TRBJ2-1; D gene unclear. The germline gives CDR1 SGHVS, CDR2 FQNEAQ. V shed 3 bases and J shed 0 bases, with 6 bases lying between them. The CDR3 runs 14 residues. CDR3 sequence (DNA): TGTGCCAGCAGCTTTTTGAGCTCCTACAATGAGCAGTTCTTC. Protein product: CASSFLSSYNEQFF.

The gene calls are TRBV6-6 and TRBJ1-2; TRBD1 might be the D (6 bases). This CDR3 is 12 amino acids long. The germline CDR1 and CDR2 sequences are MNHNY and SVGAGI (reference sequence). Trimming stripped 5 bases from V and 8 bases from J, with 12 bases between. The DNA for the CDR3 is TGTGCCAGCAGTCCGGGGGGGGCCGGCTACACCTTC. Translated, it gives CASSPGGAGYTF.